The present entry profiles one T cell receptor beta chain with its context. A Seattle source enrolled patients during active infection and followed them longitudinally. These data come from a study of blood T cell repertoires in COVID-19. Study at large: Some COVID-19 samples were acute and others convalescent; all came from the United States, Italy and Spain.

Here immunoSEQ multiplex PCR was the method, and the copy in TCRdb shows in-frame clones only, minus some. The data hold tens of thousands of clones, with roughly 72% observed a single time. The CDR3 is 14 amino acids. V was pared by 5 bases and J by 7 bases, with 8 bases of the junction left unmatched. Germline V gene sequence: CDR1 MDHEN, CDR2 SYDVKM. The material sequenced was peripheral blood. This TCR was sampled from a man aged 55 to 70 with COVID-19, enrolled during active disease. This chain connects TRBV28 to TRBJ1-1; 9 nucleotides agree with TRBD1. The CDR3 here is CASSPGQGEFEAFF. CDR3 sequence (DNA): TGTGCCAGCAGTCCGGGACAGGGCGAATTTGAAGCTTTCTTT.